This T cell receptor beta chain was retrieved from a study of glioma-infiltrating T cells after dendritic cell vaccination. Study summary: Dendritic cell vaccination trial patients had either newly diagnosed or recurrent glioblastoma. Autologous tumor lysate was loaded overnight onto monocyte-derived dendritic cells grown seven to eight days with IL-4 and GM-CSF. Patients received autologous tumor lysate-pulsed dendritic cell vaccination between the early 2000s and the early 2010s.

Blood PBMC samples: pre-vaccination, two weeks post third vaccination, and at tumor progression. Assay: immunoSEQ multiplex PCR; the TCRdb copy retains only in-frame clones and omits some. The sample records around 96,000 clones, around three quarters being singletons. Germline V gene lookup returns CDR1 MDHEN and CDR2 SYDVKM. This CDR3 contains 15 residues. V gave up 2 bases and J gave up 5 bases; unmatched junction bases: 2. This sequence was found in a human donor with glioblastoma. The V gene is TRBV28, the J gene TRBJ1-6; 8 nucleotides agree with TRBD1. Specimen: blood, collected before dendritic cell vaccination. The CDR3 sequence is CASSLGQGDNSPLHF. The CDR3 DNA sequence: TGTGCCAGCAGTTTAGGACAGGGAGATAATTCACCCCTCCACTTT.